This entry lists 12 T cell receptor beta chains sequenced from one sample in a study of Graves' ophthalmopathy and Graves' hyperthyroidism. From RNA, the CDR3 regions of TCR beta chains were amplified and sequenced. First-round RT-PCR relied on HTBI primers, and a second-round multiplex PCR came next. TCRdb recomputed calls from the multiplex PCR reads with MiXCR, one row per CDR3 protein. Counted here are over a million distinct CDR3 sequences, less than 45% occurring once; the ten biggest clones make up around 10%. The sample was peripheral blood or thyroid tissue (not recorded which). Every receptor here comes from an adult man with Graves' hyperthyroidism.

The rearrangement links TRBV12-3 or TRBV12-4 to TRBJ2-5; 7 bases match TRBD1. The CDR3 length is 14 residues. After removal of 5 bases from V and 3 bases from J, the junction contained 6 bases not matched to a gene. The CDR3 DNA reads as TGTGCCAGCAGTACAGGGGTTATCGAAGAGACCCAGTACTTC. It yields the protein CASSTGVIEETQYF.

This clonotype has ten or more counts. The chain has TRBV12-3 or TRBV12-4 and TRBJ1-5; TRBD1 aligns across 11 bases. The CDR3 consists of 15 residues. Trimming took 6 bases from V and 5 from J; bases not matched to a gene: 6. CDR3 DNA sequence: TGTGCCAGCAGCACGGACAGGGGGCGTCATCAGCCCCAGCATTTT. It codes for CASSTDRGRHQPQHF.

To note about this clonotype: A much more abundant neighbour one base away suggests this may be a read error. The chain has TRBV7-2 and TRBJ1-5, with no clear D. Trimming removed 1 base from V and 2 bases from J, with 15 bases in between. The CDR3 is made up of 17 amino acids. Germline V gene lookup returns CDR1 SGHTA and CDR2 FQGNSA. The CDR3 nucleotides are TGTGCCAGCAGCTTAGGACATGGAGGTCTTGGCAATCAGCCCCAGCATTTT. This gives the protein CASSLGHGGLGNQPQHF.

The chain combines TRBV5-6 with TRBJ1-2; possibly TRBD1 for D (5 bases). Trimming pared 5 bases from V and 8 bases from J, leaving 13 bases between. CDR1 is SGHDT, CDR2 YYEEEE, per germline. This CDR3 has 12 residues. The chain's CDR3 is CASSYTRVGYTF. CDR3 nucleotide sequence: TGTGCCAGCAGTTACACCAGGGTAGGCTACACCTTC.

This clonotype was counted only a few times. The rearrangement uses TRBV18 and TRBJ1-5; the D gene is possibly TRBD1 (6 bases). CDR1 is KGHSH, CDR2 LQKENI, per germline. The CDR3 is 14 amino acids. Trimming cost V 5 bases and J 5 bases, with 13 bases left between them. CDR3 DNA sequence: TGTGCCAGCTCATCCGTCGGGGGCCATCAGCCCCAGCATTTT. Translated: CASSSVGGHQPQHF.

The chain carries TRBV12-3 or TRBV12-4 and TRBJ1-2; TRBD1 matches at 8 bases. The J segment lost 6 bases and the V segment lost 8 bases, leaving 11 bases of the junction unmatched. The CDR3 has 14 amino acids. This CDR3 is CASSPVQGADGYTF. DNA of the CDR3: TGTGCCAGCTCACCAGTCCAGGGGGCGGATGGCTACACCTTC.

This chain uses TRBV20-1 with TRBJ1-3; D is undetermined. This CDR3 is 14 amino acids long. V shed 1 base and J shed 2 bases, with 9 bases lying between them. CDR1 is DFQATT, CDR2 SNEGSKA, per germline (reference sequence). The CDR3: CSARAPRAGNTIYF. In DNA, the CDR3 is TGCAGTGCTAGAGCCCCTCGGGCTGGAAACACCATATATTTT.

This clonotype was observed a handful of times. The CDR3 region is CASSRLADNTGELFF. The CDR3 DNA reads TGTGCCAGCAGTCGACTAGCGGATAACACCGGGGAGCTGTTTTTT. The chain joins TRBV5-8 to TRBJ2-2; 9 bases align to TRBD2. Germline loops: CDR1 SGHTS, CDR2 YDEGEE. The V segment lost 5 bases and the J segment 2 bases; nucleotides outside the gene matches: 4. The length of the CDR3 is 15 residues.

This clonotype was observed at least ten times. The chain joins TRBV7-8 to TRBJ2-5; D might be TRBD2 (5 bases). V was cut by 4 bases and J by 2 bases, with 14 bases left in between. Germline CDR1 is SGHVS and CDR2 is FQNEAQ. The CDR3 has 15 residues. CDR3 protein: CASSYSGSRQETQYF. For the CDR3, the DNA is TGTGCCAGCAGCTACTCGGGGAGCCGGCAAGAGACCCAGTACTTC. The full variable domain, in which reference TRBV7-8 and TRBJ2-5 provide the parts outside the CDR3, is GAGVSQSPRYKVAKRGQDVALRCDPISGHVSLFWYQQALGQGPEFLTYFQNEAQLDKSGLPSDRFFAERPEGSVSTLKIQRTQQEDSAVYLCASSYSGSRQETQYFGPGTRLLVL.

This clonotype was counted many times. The genes are TRBV10-2 and TRBJ1-2, with D perhaps TRBD1 (6 bases). V was clipped by 2 bases and J by 3 bases, with 16 bases between them. CDR3 length: 16 residues. Germline CDR1 and CDR2: WSHSY and SAAADI. The CDR3 bases are TGCGCCAGCAGTGAGATTCGGGGGGCGCGGGACTATGGCTACACCTTC. The encoded protein is CASSEIRGARDYGYTF.

This chain uses TRBV29-1 with TRBJ2-1, with unresolved D. V gave up 6 bases and J gave up 7 bases, with 10 bases separating them. From germline, CDR1 is SQVTM and CDR2 ANQGSEA. This CDR3 is 11 amino acids long. The CDR3: CSVGRLNEQFF. DNA for the CDR3: TGCAGCGTGGGTAGGCTGAATGAGCAGTTCTTC.

The chain joins TRBV29-1 to TRBJ1-5; 8 bases line up with TRBD1. The germline V gene encodes CDR1 SQVTM and CDR2 ANQGSEA. Trimming removed 8 bases from V and 0 bases from J; junction bases left unmatched: 6. The CDR3 extends over 14 amino acids. CDR3 nucleotides: TGCAGCACCGGACAGGGTTATAGCAATCAGCCCCAGCATTTT. Translated: CSTGQGYSNQPQHF.